This T cell receptor beta chain was observed in a study of T cell changes during pregnancy in multiple sclerosis (dated by TCRdb to about 2019). Regarding the study in general: The study looked at changes in the T cell repertoire across pregnancy in women with multiple sclerosis.

The method behind the library was the immunoSEQ multiplex PCR assay. TCRdb mirrors the immuneACCESS table, restricted to in-frame sequences. Some clones are absent from its copies; in checked studies, under half trace to an unresolved V gene, and the reason for the others is unknown. The sample data list around 100,000 clones, and about 90% of these were observed just once. Together, the top ten hold 1.9% of the sample. Worth noting for this clone: Its cognate antigen has yet to be identified. It has no much larger one-base neighbor in the sample; base qualities were not kept.

The junction shows trimming of 6 bases on V and 0 bases on J, plus 12 bases between the germline ends. Taken from cysteine to phenylalanine, the CDR3 has 15 residues. Here the CDR3 DNA is all that survives: 45 bases in frame from base 1. Looking up the germline V gene yields CDR1 KGHSH and CDR2 LQKENI. The sample consisted of peripheral blood, taken after pregnancy. The TCR comes from a female donor with multiple sclerosis, enrolled in a pregnancy study. The rearranged chain carries TRBV18 and TRBJ1-3; TRBD1 is possibly the D segment (6 matching bases). CDR3 loop: CASSQTGFSGNTIYF. The DNA sequence is TGTGCCAGCTCTCAAACAGGGTTCTCTGGAAACACCATATATTTT.